The 8 T cell receptor beta chains below were found in one sample sequenced in a study of T-cell memory formation after mild COVID-19 (dated by TCRdb to 2020 to 2022). The receptor library was made with 5' RACE. This sample was sequenced with an Illumina NovaSeq 6000. TCRdb reworked the public reads: Q25 trimming with fastp, MiXCR clone assembly, productive beta chains retained. CDR3 protein sequences are deduplicated, and each keeps its most common genes and DNA. A total of approximately 390,000 distinct CDR3 sequences appear in this sample, approximately 15% of them only once. The ten largest account for 20% to 25% of the sample. The sequencing input was PBMCs or a T cell subset sorted from them (not recorded which). The receptors originated from a man aged 18 to 35 who had mild COVID-19 (a few samples of this study predate the infection). The sample titles of this study are shuffled in the database, so cell type and time point are left out; the donor was told from shared clones.

Only a few counts were recorded for this clonotype. The chain uses TRBV5-1 and TRBJ2-7; no definite D call. This CDR3 region has 14 residues. Germline V gene lookup returns CDR1 SGHRS and CDR2 YFSETQ. Trimming removed 2 bases at V and 3 bases at J, with 12 bases between. The CDR3: CASSFDFPGYEQYF. The CDR3 DNA is TGCGCCAGCAGCTTTGATTTCCCCGGCTACGAGCAGTACTTC.

This sequence joins TRBV5-7 and TRBJ2-3; 9 nucleotides match TRBD2. TRBV5-7 qualifies as an ORF whose function is uncertain. The CDR3 spans 17 residues. The trim removed 1 base at V and 3 bases at J, leaving 9 bases unmatched. The CDR3 here is CASSLCLAGSGTDTQYF. Here the CDR3 DNA reads TGTGCCAGCAGCTTGTGCCTAGCGGGGTCAGGTACAGATACGCAGTATTTT.

This clonotype has just one count. The rearrangement links TRBV9 to TRBJ2-3; TRBD2 matches 7 bases. The ends lost 3 bases at V and 7 bases at J; junction bases unmatched: 2. The CDR3 loop spans 12 amino acids. CDR1 SGDLS and CDR2 YYNGEE come from the germline V gene. The CDR3 DNA sequence: TGTGCCAGCAGCGCGGGAGGACATACGCAGTATTTT. Translation: CASSAGGHTQYF.

This clonotype was seen only a few times. The CDR3 DNA follows: TGTGCCTTGGCGGAGAACACTGAAGCTTTCTTT. This gives the protein CALAENTEAFF. The V call is TRBV2, the J call TRBJ1-1; D call uncertain. The CDR3 runs 11 residues. V shed 11 bases and J shed 1 base, with 8 bases lying between them. Germline lookup yields CDR1 SNHLY and CDR2 FYNNEI.

V usage is TRBV7-9 and J usage is TRBJ2-5; D remains unclear. Germline CDR1 is SEHNR and CDR2 is FQNEAQ (reference sequence). Trimming left V 4 bases short and J 1 base short, with 10 bases between. The CDR3 runs to 14 residues. Here the CDR3 reads CASSSDMRQETQYF. The CDR3 coding sequence is TGTGCCAGCAGCTCCGACATGCGCCAAGAGACCCAGTACTTC.

This clonotype appeared many times. J is TRBJ2-7 and V is TRBV4-1; either TRBD1 or TRBD2 may supply D (5 bases each). The germline V gene has CDR1 MGHRA and CDR2 YSYEKL. V lost 7 bases to trimming and J lost 8 bases, with 21 bases between them. This CDR3 comprises 14 residues. The CDR3 DNA follows: TGCGCCAGCACTCGGGACCAGGAGTTAGGGCAGCAGTACTTC. It is translated as CASTRDQELGQQYF.

The V gene is TRBV6-2 or TRBV6-3, the J gene TRBJ2-7; maybe TRBD1 (6 bases). The CDR3 spans 13 residues. Trimming took off 6 bases at V and 3 bases at J, with 12 bases between the two ends. CDR1 is MNHEY, CDR2 SVGEGT, per germline. The CDR3 nucleotides are TGTGCCAGCAGACCCCAGGGGAGCTACGAGCAGTACGTC. Its translation: CASRPQGSYEQYV.

This clonotype was found a few times. The chain carries TRBV20-1 and TRBJ2-2; D remains ambiguous. Germline V gene lookup returns CDR1 DFQATT and CDR2 SNEGSKA (reference sequence). The V gene lost 6 bases and the J gene lost 5 bases, with 19 bases spanning the gap. CDR3 length: 15 amino acids. The CDR3 region has the DNA TGCAGTGCGGGTCGAGGTGGCAGAAGGACCGGGGAGCTGTTTTTT. It encodes CSAGRGGRRTGELFF.